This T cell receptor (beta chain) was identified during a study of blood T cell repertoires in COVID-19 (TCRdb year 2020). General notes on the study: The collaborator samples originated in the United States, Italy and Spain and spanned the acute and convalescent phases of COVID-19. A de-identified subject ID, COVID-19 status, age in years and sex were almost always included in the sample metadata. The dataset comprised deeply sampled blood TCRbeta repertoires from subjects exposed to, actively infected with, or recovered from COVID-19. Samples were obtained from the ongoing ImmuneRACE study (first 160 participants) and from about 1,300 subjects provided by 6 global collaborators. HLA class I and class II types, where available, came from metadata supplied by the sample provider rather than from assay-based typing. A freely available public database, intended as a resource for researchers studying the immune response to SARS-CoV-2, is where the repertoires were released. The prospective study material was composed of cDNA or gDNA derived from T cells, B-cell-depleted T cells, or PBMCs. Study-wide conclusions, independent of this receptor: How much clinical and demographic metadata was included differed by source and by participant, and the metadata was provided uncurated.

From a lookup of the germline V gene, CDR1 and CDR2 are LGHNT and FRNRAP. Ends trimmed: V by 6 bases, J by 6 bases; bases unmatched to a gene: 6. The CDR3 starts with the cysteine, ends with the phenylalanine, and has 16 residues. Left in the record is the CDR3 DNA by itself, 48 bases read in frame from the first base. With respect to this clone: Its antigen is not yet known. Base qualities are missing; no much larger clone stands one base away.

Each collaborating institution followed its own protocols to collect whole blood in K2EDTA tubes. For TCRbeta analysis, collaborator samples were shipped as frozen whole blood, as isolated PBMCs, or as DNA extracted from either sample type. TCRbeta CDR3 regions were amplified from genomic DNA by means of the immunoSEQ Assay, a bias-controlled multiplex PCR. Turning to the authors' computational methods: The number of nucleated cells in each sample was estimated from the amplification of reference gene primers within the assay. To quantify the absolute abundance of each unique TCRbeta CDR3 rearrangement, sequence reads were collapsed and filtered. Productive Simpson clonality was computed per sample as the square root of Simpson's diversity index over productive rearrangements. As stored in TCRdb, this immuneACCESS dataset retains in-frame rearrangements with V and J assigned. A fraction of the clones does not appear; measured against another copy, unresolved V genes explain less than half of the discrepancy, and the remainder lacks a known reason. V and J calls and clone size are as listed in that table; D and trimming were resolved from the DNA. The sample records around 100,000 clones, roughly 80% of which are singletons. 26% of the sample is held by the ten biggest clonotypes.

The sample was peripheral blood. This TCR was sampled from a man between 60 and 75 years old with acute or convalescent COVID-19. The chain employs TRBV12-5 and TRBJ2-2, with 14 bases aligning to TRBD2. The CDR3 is CASGTSGRAGPGELFF. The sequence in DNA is TGTGCTAGTGGGACTAGCGGGAGGGCCGGGCCCGGGGAGCTGTTTTTT.